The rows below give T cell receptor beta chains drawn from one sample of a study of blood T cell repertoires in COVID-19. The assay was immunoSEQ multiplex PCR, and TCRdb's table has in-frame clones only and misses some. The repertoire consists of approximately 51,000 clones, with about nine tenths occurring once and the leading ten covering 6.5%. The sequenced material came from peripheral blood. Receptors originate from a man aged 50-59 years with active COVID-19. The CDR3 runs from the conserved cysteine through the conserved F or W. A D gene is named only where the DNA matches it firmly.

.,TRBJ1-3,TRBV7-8,CASSLGHPGSGNTIYF
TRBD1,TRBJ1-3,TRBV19,CASSPRPGQSYGNTIYF
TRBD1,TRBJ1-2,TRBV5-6,CASTRTGGLYGYTF
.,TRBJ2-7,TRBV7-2,CASSPDRTGTEQYF
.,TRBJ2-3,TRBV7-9,CASSLGGQPITDTQYF
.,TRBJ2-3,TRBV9,CASSVGARSTDTQYF
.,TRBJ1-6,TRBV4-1,CASSQSYPPLHF
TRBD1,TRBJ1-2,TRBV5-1,CASSLGGTGDYGYTF
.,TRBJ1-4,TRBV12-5,CASGAAGKLFF
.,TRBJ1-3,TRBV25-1,CASSESWQGLRNTIYF
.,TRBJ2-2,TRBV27,CASSLGGFSTGELFF
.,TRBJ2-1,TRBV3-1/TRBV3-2,CASSQGALAVYEQFF
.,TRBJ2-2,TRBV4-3,CASSHASLVGGATGELFF
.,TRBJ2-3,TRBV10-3,CAISGTLDTQYF
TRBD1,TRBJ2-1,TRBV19,CASSTGQVGNEQFF
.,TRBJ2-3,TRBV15,CATSRDLPGELSTDTQYF
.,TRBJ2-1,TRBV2,CASSFSSYNEQFF
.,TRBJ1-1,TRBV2,CASSETGVRGEAFF
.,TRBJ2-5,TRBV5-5,CASSWGLGPLVETQYF
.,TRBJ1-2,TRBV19,CASSPGLMYGYTF
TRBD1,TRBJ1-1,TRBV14,CASTRPEDRKNTEAFF
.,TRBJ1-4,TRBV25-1,CASSPTDRLKLFF
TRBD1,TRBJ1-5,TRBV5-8,CASSIIRQGNQPQHF
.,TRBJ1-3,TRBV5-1,CASSLAGQYSGNTIYF